The rows below give T cell receptor beta chains drawn from one sample of a study of blood T cell repertoires in COVID-19. Clones were sequenced by immunoSEQ multiplex PCR, and TCRdb holds only the in-frame ones, with some missing. The table shows about 160,000 clones, with under 90% occurring only once. Input material: PBMCs or T cells enriched from blood (not recorded which). All receptors come from a man aged 60-69 years who had recovered from COVID-19. Both conserved end residues are part of each CDR3. The D gene is left open where the match is weak. Clone size is shown for a subset of rows, as once, few, many or a class of expanded clone.

cdr3_nt	cdr3_aa	j_call	v_call	d_call	clone_size
TGTGCCAGCAGCCCGGGCCGGGACAGGGGAAATGAGCAGTTCTTC	CASSPGRDRGNEQFF	TRBJ2-1	TRBV6-5	TRBD1	-
TGTGCCAGCAGCGTTTCTAGGACAGGGGGCTACAATGAGCAGTTCTTC	CASSVSRTGGYNEQFF	TRBJ2-1	TRBV9	TRBD1	-
TGTGCCAGCAGCTCACCGGGACTCAACACCGGGGAGCTGTTTTTT	CASSSPGLNTGELFF	TRBJ2-2	TRBV5-4	-	-
TGTGCCAGCAGAGACATACAGGCGGCCAAAAACATTCAGTACTTC	CASRDIQAAKNIQYF	TRBJ2-4	TRBV27	-	-
TGTGCCAGCAGTTCCCCGGGACTAGTTAATTACGAGCAGTACTTC	CASSSPGLVNYEQYF	TRBJ2-7	TRBV6-6	TRBD2	-
TGTGCCAGCAGTTGGGGGCGCAATCAGCCCCAGCATTTT	CASSWGRNQPQHF	TRBJ1-5	TRBV28	-	few
TGTGCCAGCAGTCCTAGCGTAGGCTCCTACAATGAGCAGTTCTTC	CASSPSVGSYNEQFF	TRBJ2-1	TRBV2	-	-
TGTGCCAGCAGTCTCGACAGCACCTATAGCAATCAGCCCCAGCATTTT	CASSLDSTYSNQPQHF	TRBJ1-5	TRBV2	-	-
TGTGCCAGCTCAACCACCACCGGAGGCTCGGAGGCCGGCCTAAACATTCAGTACTTC	CASSTTTGGSEAGLNIQYF	TRBJ2-4	TRBV18	-	many
TGTGCCAGCAGCAGTATGGACAGGGCCGACAATGAGCAGTTCTTC	CASSSMDRADNEQFF	TRBJ2-1	TRBV7-3	TRBD1	-
TGTGCCAGCAAAGAGTCTAGCTCCTACGAGCAGTACTTC	CASKESSSYEQYF	TRBJ2-7	TRBV6-6	-	-
TGCGCCAGCAGCAAACAAACAGGAGACAATGAGCAGTTCTTC	CASSKQTGDNEQFF	TRBJ2-1	TRBV5-1	-	-
TGTGCGTTTCAGGGAGGGGAAACAAACACTGAAGCTTTCTTT	CAFQGGETNTEAFF	TRBJ1-1	TRBV2	-	-
TGCAGCGTTGCAAGATCCGGGACTAGCGGGGGGAACAATGAGCAGTTCTTC	CSVARSGTSGGNNEQFF	TRBJ2-1	TRBV29-1	TRBD2	-
TGTGCCTGGAGTGTGGACAGGGGCGATGAGCAGTTCTTC	CAWSVDRGDEQFF	TRBJ2-1	TRBV30	TRBD1	-
TGTGCCAGCAGCTTACGAGCAGGTCAAGAGACCCAGTACTTC	CASSLRAGQETQYF	TRBJ2-5	TRBV11-3	-	few
TGCGCCAGCAGCTTGGGACTAGCGGGAGGTTACCTCGATGAGCAGTTCTTC	CASSLGLAGGYLDEQFF	TRBJ2-1	TRBV5-1	TRBD2	-